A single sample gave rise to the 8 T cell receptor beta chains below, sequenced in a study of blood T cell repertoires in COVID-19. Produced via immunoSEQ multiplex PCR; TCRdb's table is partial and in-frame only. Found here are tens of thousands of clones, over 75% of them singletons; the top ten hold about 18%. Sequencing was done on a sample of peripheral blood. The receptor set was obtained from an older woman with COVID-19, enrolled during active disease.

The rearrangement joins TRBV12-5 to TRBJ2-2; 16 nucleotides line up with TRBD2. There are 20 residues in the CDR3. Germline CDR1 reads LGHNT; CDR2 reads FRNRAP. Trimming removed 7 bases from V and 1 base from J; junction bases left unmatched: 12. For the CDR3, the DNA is TGTGCTAGTGTTCTCGGGACTAGCGGGAGGGGAAGCTTGAACACCGGGGAGCTGTTTTTT. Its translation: CASVLGTSGRGSLNTGELFF.

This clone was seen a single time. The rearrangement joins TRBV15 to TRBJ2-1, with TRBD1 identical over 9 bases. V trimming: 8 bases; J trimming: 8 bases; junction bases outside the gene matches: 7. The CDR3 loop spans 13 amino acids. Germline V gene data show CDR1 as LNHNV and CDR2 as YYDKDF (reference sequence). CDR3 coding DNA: TGTGCCACCTTGGGACAGGGAAGCCATGAGCAGTTCTTC. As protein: CATLGQGSHEQFF.

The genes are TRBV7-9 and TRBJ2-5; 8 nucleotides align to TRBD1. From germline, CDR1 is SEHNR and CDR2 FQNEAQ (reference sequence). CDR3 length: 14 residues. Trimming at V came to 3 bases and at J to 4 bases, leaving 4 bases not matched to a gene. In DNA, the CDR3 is TGTGCCAGCAGCTTGCAGGGGGCCCGAGAGACCCAGTACTTC. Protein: CASSLQGARETQYF.

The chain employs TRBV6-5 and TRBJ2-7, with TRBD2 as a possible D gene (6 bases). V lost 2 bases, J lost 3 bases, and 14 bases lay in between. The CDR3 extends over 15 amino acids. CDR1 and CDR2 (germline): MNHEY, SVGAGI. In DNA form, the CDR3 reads TGTGCCAGCAGTTACGTCGGGAGTAGACACTACGAGCAGTACTTC. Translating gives CASSYVGSRHYEQYF.

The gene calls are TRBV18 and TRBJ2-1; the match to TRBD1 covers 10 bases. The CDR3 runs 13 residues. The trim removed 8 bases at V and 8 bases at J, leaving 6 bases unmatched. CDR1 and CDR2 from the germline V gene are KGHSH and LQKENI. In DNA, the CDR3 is TGTGCCAGCGGCGGGACAGGGGTCGATGAGCAGTTCTTC. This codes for CASGGTGVDEQFF.

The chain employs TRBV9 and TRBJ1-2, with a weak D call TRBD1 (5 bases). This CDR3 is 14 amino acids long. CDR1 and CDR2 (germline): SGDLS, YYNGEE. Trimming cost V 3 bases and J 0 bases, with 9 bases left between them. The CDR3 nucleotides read TGTGCCAGCAGCGCGTTACAGGCTAACTATGGCTACACCTTC. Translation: CASSALQANYGYTF.

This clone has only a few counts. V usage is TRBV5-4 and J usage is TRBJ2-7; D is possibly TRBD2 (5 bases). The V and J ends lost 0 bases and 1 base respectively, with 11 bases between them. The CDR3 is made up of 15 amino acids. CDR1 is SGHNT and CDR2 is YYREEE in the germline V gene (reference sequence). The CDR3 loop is CASSLAGLVSYEQYF. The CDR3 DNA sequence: TGTGCCAGCAGCTTGGCAGGACTCGTTTCCTACGAGCAGTACTTC.

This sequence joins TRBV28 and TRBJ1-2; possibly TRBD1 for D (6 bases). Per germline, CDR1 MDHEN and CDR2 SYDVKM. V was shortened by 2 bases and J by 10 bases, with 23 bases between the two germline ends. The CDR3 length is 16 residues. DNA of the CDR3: TGTGCCAGCAGTTTAAATCATCCCTCCCTCAGGGGCTTCTACACCTTC. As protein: CASSLNHPSLRGFYTF.